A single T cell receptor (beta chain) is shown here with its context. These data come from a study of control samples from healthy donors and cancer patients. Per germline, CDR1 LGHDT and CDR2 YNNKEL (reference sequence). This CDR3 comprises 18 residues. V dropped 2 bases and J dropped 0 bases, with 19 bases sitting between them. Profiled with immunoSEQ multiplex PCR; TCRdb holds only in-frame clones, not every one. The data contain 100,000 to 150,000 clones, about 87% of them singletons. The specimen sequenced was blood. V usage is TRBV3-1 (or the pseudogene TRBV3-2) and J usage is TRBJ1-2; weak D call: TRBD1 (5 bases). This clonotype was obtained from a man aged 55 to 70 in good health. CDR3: CASSQYRGLSAANYGYTF. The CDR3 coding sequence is TGTGCCAGCAGCCAATATAGGGGACTCTCAGCCGCTAACTATGGCTACACCTTC.